Below, 10 T cell receptor beta chains from the same sample are listed, as sequenced in a study of cytotoxic CD8 clonotypes in ibrutinib-treated CLL. Measured with immunoSEQ multiplex PCR; TCRdb has only the in-frame clones, and not every one. Here the sample spans hundreds of thousands of clones, just under 80% being singletons. The sample in question was PBMCs, obtained before ibrutinib treatment. These receptors were collected from a human donor with chronic lymphocytic leukemia.

The chain combines TRBV27 with TRBJ2-7, with D unclear. Germline V gene lookup returns CDR1 MNHEY and CDR2 SMNVEV (reference sequence). Trimming shortened V by 4 bases and J by 2 bases, and 12 bases separated the two germline ends. The CDR3 contains 14 residues. The CDR3: CASSSGRQTYEQYF. CDR3 bases: TGTGCCAGCAGTTCTGGTAGGCAAACCTACGAGCAGTACTTC.

To note about this clone: The same CDR3 can be traced to other DNA sequences in this sample. The chain joins TRBV4-3 to TRBJ2-7, with D tentatively TRBD1 or TRBD2 (5 bases each). With 1 base removed from V and 4 bases from J, the gap between germline ends came to 11 bases. There are 14 residues in the CDR3. Germline values: CDR1 LGHNA, CDR2 YSLEER. CDR3 in DNA: TGCGCCAGCAGCCAAGGGGTTGGGGGTTACGAGCAGTACTTC. The encoded protein is CASSQGVGGYEQYF.

The genes are TRBV4-2 and TRBJ2-3, with TRBD2 matching 8 bases. The germline gives CDR1 LGHNA, CDR2 YNFKEQ. The CDR3 runs 17 residues. V lost 0 bases and J lost 1; bases outside the gene matches: 6. The CDR3 coding sequence is TGTGCCAGCAGCCAAGATTACGGTAGCGGGGGCACAGATACGCAGTATTTT. Translated: CASSQDYGSGGTDTQYF.

This chain links TRBV19 with TRBJ2-1; possible D gene TRBD2, 5 bases. The V end was cut by 4 bases, the J end by 6 bases, with 19 bases between. The CDR3 is made up of 16 amino acids. Germline CDR1 reads LNHDA; CDR2 reads SQIVND (reference sequence). CDR3 region: CASSTSSSRYGNEQFF. The CDR3 bases are TGTGCCAGTAGTACCTCTAGCTCCCGGTATGGCAATGAGCAGTTCTTC.

The V call is TRBV4-1, the J call TRBJ2-7, with D perhaps TRBD2 (6 bases). Germline V lookup: CDR1 MGHRA, CDR2 YSYEKL. Trimming shortened V by 2 bases and J by 0 bases, and 11 bases separated the two germline ends. This CDR3 region has 15 residues. The CDR3 nucleotides read TGCGCCAGCAGCCAACAGCGGGCGAGCTCCTACGAGCAGTACTTC. The encoded protein is CASSQQRASSYEQYF.

The chain recombines TRBV7-9 with TRBJ2-5; 7 bases are a match to TRBD2. This CDR3 spans 15 amino acids. J was trimmed by 4 bases and V by 5 bases; bases with no gene match: 10. From germline, CDR1 is SEHNR and CDR2 FQNEAQ (reference sequence). Written as DNA, the CDR3 is TGTGCCAGCAGCAATGCCTGGGAGGGAGGAGAGACCCAGTACTTC. Translating gives CASSNAWEGGETQYF.

The chain employs TRBV6-5 and TRBJ2-1; D is perhaps TRBD2 (5 bases). The germline V and J ends were trimmed by 3 bases and 10 bases, with 7 bases remaining between them. CDR1 and CDR2 (germline): MNHEY, SVGAGI. CDR3 length equals 11 residues. The CDR3 nucleotides are TGTGCCAGCAGTTATAGACTAGAGCAGTTCTTC. Its protein product is CASSYRLEQFF.

The rearrangement links TRBV6-5 to TRBJ2-2; D uncertain. This CDR3 spans 14 amino acids. The germline CDR1 and CDR2 sequences are MNHEY and SVGAGI. The germline V and J ends were trimmed by 2 bases and 1 base, with 5 bases remaining between them. In nucleotides, the CDR3 is TGTGCCAGCAGTTACGGCGGGAACACCGGGGAGCTGTTTTTT. It is translated as CASSYGGNTGELFF.

This chain joins TRBV4-2 and TRBJ2-3, with D maybe TRBD1 (7 bases). Germline CDR1 and CDR2: LGHNA and YNFKEQ. The CDR3 length is 16 residues. The V and J ends lost 2 bases and 0 bases respectively, with 12 bases between them. CDR3 region: CASSQRRGPSTDTQYF. CDR3 in DNA: TGTGCCAGCAGCCAAAGGAGGGGGCCCAGCACAGATACGCAGTATTTT.

This clone has a handful of counts. The chain employs TRBV4-3 and TRBJ1-2; 8 nucleotides align to TRBD1. Germline lookup yields CDR1 LGHNA and CDR2 YSLEER. V shed 0 bases, J shed 7 bases, and the junction held 4 bases outside the gene matches. The CDR3 runs to 14 residues. The CDR3 DNA is TGCGCCAGCAGCCAAGACAGGGGGCGTCCTGGCTACACCTTC. Protein sequence: CASSQDRGRPGYTF.